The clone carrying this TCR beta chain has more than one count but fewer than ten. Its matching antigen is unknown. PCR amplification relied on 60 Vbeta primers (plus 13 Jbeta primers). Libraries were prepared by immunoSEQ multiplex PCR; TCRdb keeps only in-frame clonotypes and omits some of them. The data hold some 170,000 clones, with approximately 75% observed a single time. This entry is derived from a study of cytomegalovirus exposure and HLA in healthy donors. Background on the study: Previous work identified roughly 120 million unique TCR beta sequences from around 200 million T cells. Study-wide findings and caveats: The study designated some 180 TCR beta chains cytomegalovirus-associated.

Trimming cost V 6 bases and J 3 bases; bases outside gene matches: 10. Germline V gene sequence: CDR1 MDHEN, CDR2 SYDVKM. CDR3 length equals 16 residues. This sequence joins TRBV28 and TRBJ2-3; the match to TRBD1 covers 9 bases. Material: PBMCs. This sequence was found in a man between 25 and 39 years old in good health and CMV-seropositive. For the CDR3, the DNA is TGTGCCAGCAGCTCCCTTCTGGGACAGGGAACAGATACGCAGTATTTT. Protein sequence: CASSSLLGQGTDTQYF.